The 2 T cell receptor beta chains presented below share a single source sample, sequenced in a study of cytomegalovirus exposure and HLA in healthy donors (dated 2017 in TCRdb). Libraries were prepared through the immunoSEQ multiplex PCR assay. For the multiplex PCR, a mixture combining 60 forward primers for TCR Vbeta segments and 13 reverse primers for TCR Jbeta segments was used. TCRdb retrieved this table from immuneACCESS and kept in-frame rearrangements only. Not all clones are present; in checked studies, unresolved V genes account for under half, and no reason is known for the remainder. Recorded for this sample are 210,000 or so clones; 70% to 80% of them occurred a single time. The leading ten clones occupy roughly 2.5% of the sample. The sequencing sample was made of PBMCs. The receptors derive from a woman between 55 and 75 years old in good health and CMV-seropositive.

This clone was recorded only once. The chain couples TRBV18 to TRBJ1-1, with no clear D. The V gene's germline CDR1 is KGHSH and CDR2 LQKENI. The V end lost 3 bases, the J end lost 0 bases, and 8 bases lay between the germline ends. The CDR3 consists of 14 residues. The CDR3 sequence: CASSPEVMNTEAFF. In DNA form, the CDR3 reads TGTGCCAGCTCACCTGAGGTTATGAACACTGAAGCTTTCTTT.

J is TRBJ1-2 and V is TRBV5-6; 8 nucleotides agree with TRBD1. The V gene end was trimmed by 2 bases and the J gene end by 2 bases; junction bases not matched to a gene: 11. CDR1 is SGHDT and CDR2 is YYEEEE in the germline V gene. The CDR3 has 17 residues. The CDR3 reads CASSLDRGLTLNYGYTF. For the CDR3, the DNA is TGTGCCAGCAGCTTAGACAGGGGCTTAACCCTCAACTATGGCTACACCTTC. Combining the CDR3 with reference TRBV5-6 and TRBJ1-2 gives the whole variable domain DAGVTQSPTHLIKTRGQQVTLRCSPKSGHDTVSWYQQALGQGPQFIFQYYEEEERQRGNFPDRFSGHQFPNYSSELNVNALLLGDSALYLCASSLDRGLTLNYGYTFGSGTRLTVV.